This T cell receptor (beta chain) came from a study of OX40 agonist ivuxolimab in advanced cancers. Findings and limits, study-wide: At 0.1 to 3.0 mg/kg and by week 6, clonal expansion occurred in CD4+ and CD8+ blood T cells.

The germline V gene encodes CDR1 MNHEY and CDR2 SVGAGI. V dropped 6 bases and J dropped 4 bases, with 6 bases sitting between them. CDR3 size: 12 residues. The protocol was immunoSEQ multiplex PCR, while the TCRdb copy is restricted to in-frame clones and leaves out a portion. The sample records 71,000 or so clones, 85% to 90% being singletons. Details on this clone: Its matching antigen is unknown.

The V gene is TRBV6-5, the J gene TRBJ1-4, with D unresolved. The sequence was collected from an adult with an advanced solid tumor such as melanoma, head and neck, liver or kidney cancer. The material was CD4+ or CD8+ T cells sorted from blood, obtained in a trial of the OX40 agonist ivuxolimab. CDR3: CASSPDNEKLFF. The DNA of the CDR3 is TGTGCCAGCAGCCCGGATAATGAAAAACTGTTTTTT.